The TCR beta chain under discussion was sequenced for a study of blood T cells in healthy people across ages. About the research overall: About one barcoded beta molecule per two T cells was captured by template switching.

As concerns this clonotype: Its target is not known.

Findings of the study overall: Higher naive T cell percentage went strongly together with higher TCR beta diversity.

Germline V gene sequence: CDR1 SEHNR, CDR2 FQNEAQ (reference sequence). Trimming removed 5 bases from V and 5 bases from J; junction bases left unmatched: 11. The CDR3 runs to 15 residues. Next came a second PCR, run for about 7 to 12 cycles, which used a sample-barcoded 5' primer along with a J-beta primer mix. One entry per CDR3 protein, called by TCRdb with MiXCR from the 5' RACE reads. The sample yields 660,000 or so distinct CDR3 sequences, about 53% seen once. The chain recombines TRBV7-9 with TRBJ2-7, with 8 positions matching TRBD1. This receptor was identified in a man in his 60s in good health. The sequenced material came from blood. The CDR3 nucleotides are TGTGCCAGCAGCCGGGCCGGACAGGGAACCGACGAGCAGTACTTC. This gives the protein CASSRAGQGTDEQYF.